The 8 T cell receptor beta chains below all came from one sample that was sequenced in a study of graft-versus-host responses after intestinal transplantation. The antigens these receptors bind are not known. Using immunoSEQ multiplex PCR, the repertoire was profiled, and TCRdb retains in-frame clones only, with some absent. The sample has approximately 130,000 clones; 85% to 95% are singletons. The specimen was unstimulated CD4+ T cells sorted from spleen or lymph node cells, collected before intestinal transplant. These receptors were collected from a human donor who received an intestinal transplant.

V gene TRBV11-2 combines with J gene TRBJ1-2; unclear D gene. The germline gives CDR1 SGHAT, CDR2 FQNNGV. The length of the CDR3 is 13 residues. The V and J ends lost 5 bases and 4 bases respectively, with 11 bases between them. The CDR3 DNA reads TGTGCCAGCAGCCCAAGCGAGGGCTATGGCTACACCTTC. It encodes CASSPSEGYGYTF. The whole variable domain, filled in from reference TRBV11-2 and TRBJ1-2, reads EAGVAQSPRYKIIEKRQSVAFWCNPISGHATLYWYQQILGQGPKLLIQFQNNGVVDDSQLPKDRFSAERLKGVDSTLKIQPAKLEDSAVYLCASSPSEGYGYTFGSGTRLTVV.

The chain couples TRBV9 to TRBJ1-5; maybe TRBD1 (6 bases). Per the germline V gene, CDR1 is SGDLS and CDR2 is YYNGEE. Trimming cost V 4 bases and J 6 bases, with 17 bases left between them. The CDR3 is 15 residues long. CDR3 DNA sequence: TGTGCCAGCAGCCCCGGGGCAGGGGCAGCTCAGCCCCAGCATTTT. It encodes CASSPGAGAAQPQHF.

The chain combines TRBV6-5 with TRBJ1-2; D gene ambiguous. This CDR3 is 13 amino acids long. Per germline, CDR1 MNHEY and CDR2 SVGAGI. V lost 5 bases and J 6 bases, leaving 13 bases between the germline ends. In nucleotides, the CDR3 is TGTGCCAGCAGTCCTAAGACCTGGGATGGCTACACCTTC. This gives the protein CASSPKTWDGYTF.

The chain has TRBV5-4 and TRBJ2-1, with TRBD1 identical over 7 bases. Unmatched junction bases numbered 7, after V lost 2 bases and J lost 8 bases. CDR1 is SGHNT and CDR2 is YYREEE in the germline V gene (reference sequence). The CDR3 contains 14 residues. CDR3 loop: CASSLWQGVHEQFF. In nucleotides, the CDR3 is TGTGCCAGCAGCTTATGGCAGGGGGTGCATGAGCAGTTCTTC.

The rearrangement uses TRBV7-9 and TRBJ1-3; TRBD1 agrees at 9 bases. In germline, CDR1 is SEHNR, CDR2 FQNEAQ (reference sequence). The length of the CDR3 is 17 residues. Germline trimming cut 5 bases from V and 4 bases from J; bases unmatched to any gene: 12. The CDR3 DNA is TGTGCCAGCAGCCCGCTAGGACAGGGGTCGCTCGGAAACACCATATATTTT. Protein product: CASSPLGQGSLGNTIYF.

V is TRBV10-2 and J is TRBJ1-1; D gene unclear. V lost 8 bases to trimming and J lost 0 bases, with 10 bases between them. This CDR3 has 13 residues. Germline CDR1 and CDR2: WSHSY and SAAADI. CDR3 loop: CASLENMNTEAFF. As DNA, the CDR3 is TGCGCCAGCTTAGAAAACATGAACACTGAAGCTTTCTTT.

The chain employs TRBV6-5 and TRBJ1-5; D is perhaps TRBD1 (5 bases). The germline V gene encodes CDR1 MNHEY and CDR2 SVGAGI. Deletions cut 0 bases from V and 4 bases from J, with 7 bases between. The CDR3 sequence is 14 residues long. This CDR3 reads CASSYSKGNQPQHF. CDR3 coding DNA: TGTGCCAGCAGTTACTCGAAGGGGAATCAGCCCCAGCATTTT.

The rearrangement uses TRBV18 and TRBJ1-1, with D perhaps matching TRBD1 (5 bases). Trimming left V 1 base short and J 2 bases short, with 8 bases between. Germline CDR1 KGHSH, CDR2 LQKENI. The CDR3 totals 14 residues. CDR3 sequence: CASSPLDINTEAFF. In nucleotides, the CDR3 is TGTGCCAGCTCACCACTGGACATAAACACTGAAGCTTTCTTT. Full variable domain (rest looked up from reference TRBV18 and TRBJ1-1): NAGVMQNPRHLVRRRGQEARLRCSPMKGHSHVYWYRQLPEEGLKFMVYLQKENIIDESGMPKERFSAEFPKEGPSILRIQQVVRGDSAAYFCASSPLDINTEAFFGQGTRLTVV.